This paragraph covers one T cell receptor (beta chain) sequence. Relative to the germline gene, one junction end is altered; a read error may explain this. This entry belongs to a study of T cell changes during pregnancy in multiple sclerosis. Here immunoSEQ multiplex PCR was the method, and the copy in TCRdb shows in-frame clones only, minus some. The data hold 40,000 or so clones, with 70% to 90% observed a single time. The length of the CDR3 is 11 residues. CDR1 and CDR2 from the germline V gene are MNHNS and SASEGT. The rearrangement links TRBV6-1 to TRBJ1-4, with D perhaps TRBD1 (6 bases). Sequencing used CD8+ T cells from peripheral blood mononuclear cells, obtained in the first trimester of pregnancy. This clonotype originated in a female donor with multiple sclerosis, enrolled in a pregnancy study. The CDR3 region is CASSAFGTPAF. The CDR3 DNA is TGTGCCAGCAGTGCCTTCGGGACACCCGCTTTT.